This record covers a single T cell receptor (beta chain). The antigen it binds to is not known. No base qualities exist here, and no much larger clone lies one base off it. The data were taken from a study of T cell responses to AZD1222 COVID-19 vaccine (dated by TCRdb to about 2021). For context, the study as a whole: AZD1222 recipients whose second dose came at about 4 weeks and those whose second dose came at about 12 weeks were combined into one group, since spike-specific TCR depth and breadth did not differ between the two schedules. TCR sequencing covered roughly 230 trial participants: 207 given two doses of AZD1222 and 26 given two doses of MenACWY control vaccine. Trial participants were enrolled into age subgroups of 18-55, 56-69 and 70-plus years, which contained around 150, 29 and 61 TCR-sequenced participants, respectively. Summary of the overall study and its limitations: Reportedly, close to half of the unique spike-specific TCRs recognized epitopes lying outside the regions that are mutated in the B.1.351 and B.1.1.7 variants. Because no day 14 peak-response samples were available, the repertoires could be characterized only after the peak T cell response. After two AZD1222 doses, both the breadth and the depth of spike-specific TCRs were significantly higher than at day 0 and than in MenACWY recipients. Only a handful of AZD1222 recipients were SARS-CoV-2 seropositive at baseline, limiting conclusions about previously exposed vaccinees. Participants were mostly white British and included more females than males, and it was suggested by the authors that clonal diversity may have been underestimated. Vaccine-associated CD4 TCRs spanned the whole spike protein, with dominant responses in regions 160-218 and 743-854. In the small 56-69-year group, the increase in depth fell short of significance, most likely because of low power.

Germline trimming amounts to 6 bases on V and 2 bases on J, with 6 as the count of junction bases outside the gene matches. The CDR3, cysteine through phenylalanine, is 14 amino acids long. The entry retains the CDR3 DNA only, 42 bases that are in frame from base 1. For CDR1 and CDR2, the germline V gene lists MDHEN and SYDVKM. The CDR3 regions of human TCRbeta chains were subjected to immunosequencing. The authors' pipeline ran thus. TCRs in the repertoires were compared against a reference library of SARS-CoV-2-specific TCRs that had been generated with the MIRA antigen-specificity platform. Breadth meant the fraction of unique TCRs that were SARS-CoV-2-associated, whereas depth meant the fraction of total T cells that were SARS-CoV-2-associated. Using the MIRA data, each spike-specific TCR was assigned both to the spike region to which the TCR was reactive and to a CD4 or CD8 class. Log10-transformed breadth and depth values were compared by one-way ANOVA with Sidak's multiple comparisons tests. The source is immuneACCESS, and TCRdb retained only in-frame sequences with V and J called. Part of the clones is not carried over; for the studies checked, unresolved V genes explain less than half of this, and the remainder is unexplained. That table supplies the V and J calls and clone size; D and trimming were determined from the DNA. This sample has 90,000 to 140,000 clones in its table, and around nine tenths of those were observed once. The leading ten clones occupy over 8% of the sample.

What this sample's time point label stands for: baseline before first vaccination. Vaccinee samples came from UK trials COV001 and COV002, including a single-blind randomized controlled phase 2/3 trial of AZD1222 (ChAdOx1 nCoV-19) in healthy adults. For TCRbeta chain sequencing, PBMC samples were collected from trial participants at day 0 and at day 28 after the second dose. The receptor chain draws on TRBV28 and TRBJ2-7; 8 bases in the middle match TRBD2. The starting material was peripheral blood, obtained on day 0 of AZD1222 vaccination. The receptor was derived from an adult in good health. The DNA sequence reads TGTGCCAGCAGGATAGCGGGGCGCGCCTACGAGCAGTACTTC. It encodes CASRIAGRAYEQYF.